This T cell receptor (beta chain) was identified during a study of T cells in tumors after PD-1 blockade. Study-wide background: On average, tumor samples gave tens of thousands of TCR templates and 6,000 to 7,500 unique clonotypes.

About this clone: The antigen is not known.

Sequencing used immunoSEQ multiplex PCR; TCRdb keeps in-frame clones, though not all of them. The sample lists over 10,000 clones, roughly two thirds occurring once. V shed 2 bases and J shed 3 bases, with 14 bases lying between them. Germline loops: CDR1 MNHEY, CDR2 SVGEGT. The CDR3 length is 16 residues. Findings and limits, study-wide: Clonal replacement appeared only between pre- and post-treatment samples.

The specimen comprised tumor tissue, sampled before anti-PD-1 treatment. The sequence was collected from a human donor with basal cell carcinoma. The genes are TRBV6-2 or TRBV6-3 and TRBJ2-1; D remains ambiguous. The CDR3 DNA follows: TGTGCCAGCAGTTACCCCCCCCAGCACCACTACAATGAGCAGTTCTTC. It is translated as CASSYPPQHHYNEQFF.